Listed below are T cell receptor beta chains from one sample, sequenced in a study of blood T cells in healthy people across ages. TCRdb re-analysed the 5' RACE reads in MiXCR, keeping a single row per CDR3 protein. The sample consists of roughly 550,000 distinct CDR3 sequences, around 24% of them appearing once. In addition, the sample was reused for a study of T cells of mothers and their children.

Sequencing was done on a sample of blood. The origin of the receptors is a boy younger than 18 in good health. Each CDR3 is given with its conserved first and last residue. A D gene is named only where the DNA matches it firmly. A row's size may be missing; if present it is once, few, many or a size class.

clone_size: few; v_call: TRBV15; j_call: TRBJ2-5; d_call: -; cdr3_length: 15; cdr3_nt: TGTGCCACCAGCAGAGTGGGACTTCCTCAAGAGACCCAGTACTTC; cdr3_aa: CATSRVGLPQETQYF
clone_size: few; v_call: TRBV7-9; j_call: TRBJ2-1; d_call: TRBD2; cdr3_length: 18; cdr3_nt: TGTGCCAGCAGCTTATCCCTCTCGTATAGCGGGGGCTACAATGAGCAGTTCTTC; cdr3_aa: CASSLSLSYSGGYNEQFF
clone_size: few; v_call: TRBV7-2; j_call: TRBJ2-7; d_call: -; cdr3_length: 14; cdr3_nt: TGTGCCAGCCGACCCTTCTACCGGGCCGCGGAGCAGTACTTC; cdr3_aa: CASRPFYRAAEQYF
clone_size: few; v_call: TRBV5-1; j_call: TRBJ2-5; d_call: TRBD2; cdr3_length: 16; cdr3_nt: TGCGCCAGCAGCTTTCCGGGAGGGGGGTCCCAAGAGACCCAGTACTTC; cdr3_aa: CASSFPGGGSQETQYF
clone_size: -; v_call: TRBV9; j_call: TRBJ2-5; d_call: TRBD2; cdr3_length: 17; cdr3_nt: TGTGCCAGCAGCGTTTCAGGACTAGCGGGGTACCAAGAGACCCAGTACTTC; cdr3_aa: CASSVSGLAGYQETQYF
clone_size: many; v_call: TRBV20-1; j_call: TRBJ2-3; d_call: TRBD2; cdr3_length: 15; cdr3_nt: TGCAGTGCTAGTCTAGCGGGAGGGCCAACAGATACGCAGTATTTT; cdr3_aa: CSASLAGGPTDTQYF
clone_size: few; v_call: TRBV5-1; j_call: TRBJ1-4; d_call: -; cdr3_length: 15; cdr3_nt: TGCGCCAGCAGCTTGGGGAGCTCAACTAATGAAAAACTGTTTTTT; cdr3_aa: CASSLGSSTNEKLFF
clone_size: -; v_call: TRBV6-2/TRBV6-3; j_call: TRBJ2-5; d_call: -; cdr3_length: 15; cdr3_nt: TGTGCCAGCACCCGAACCGACAGTGGCGTTGAGACCCAGTACTTC; cdr3_aa: CASTRTDSGVETQYF
clone_size: -; v_call: TRBV2; j_call: TRBJ2-7; d_call: -; cdr3_length: 12; cdr3_nt: TGTGCCAGCAACGTACAGGGCTACGAGCAGTACTTC; cdr3_aa: CASNVQGYEQYF
clone_size: many; v_call: TRBV4-3; j_call: TRBJ1-2; d_call: -; cdr3_length: 14; cdr3_nt: TGCGCCAGCAGCCAAGATGTATCCAGGGTGGCCCGCACCTTC; cdr3_aa: CASSQDVSRVARTF
clone_size: -; v_call: TRBV2; j_call: TRBJ2-5; d_call: TRBD2; cdr3_length: 15; cdr3_nt: TGTGCCAGCAGAACAGCGGGAGGGCCTCAAGAGACCCAGTACTTC; cdr3_aa: CASRTAGGPQETQYF
clone_size: many; v_call: TRBV28; j_call: TRBJ2-6; d_call: -; cdr3_length: 15; cdr3_nt: TGTGCCAGCAGTTTATCGGGCCCTGGGGCCAACGTCCTGACTTTC; cdr3_aa: CASSLSGPGANVLTF
clone_size: -; v_call: TRBV27; j_call: TRBJ2-2; d_call: -; cdr3_length: 16; cdr3_nt: TGTGCCAGCAGTTTAGGTCATCCCCGGAACACCGGGGAGCTGTTTTTT; cdr3_aa: CASSLGHPRNTGELFF
clone_size: -; v_call: TRBV19; j_call: TRBJ2-1; d_call: TRBD2; cdr3_length: 15; cdr3_nt: TGTGCCAGTAGTATGGCTAGCGGGGGCTACAATGAGCAGTTCTTC; cdr3_aa: CASSMASGGYNEQFF
clone_size: few; v_call: TRBV2; j_call: TRBJ2-2; d_call: TRBD2; cdr3_length: 21; cdr3_nt: TGTGCCAGCAGTGAATTCCCCGGGACTAGCGGGAGGGAGATGGACACCGGGGAGCTGTTTTTT; cdr3_aa: CASSEFPGTSGREMDTGELFF
clone_size: -; v_call: TRBV9; j_call: TRBJ2-3; d_call: -; cdr3_length: 16; cdr3_nt: TGTGCCAGCAGCGTAGAAACTAGCCCTCCGTTTAATACGCAGTATTTT; cdr3_aa: CASSVETSPPFNTQYF
clone_size: few; v_call: TRBV6-2/TRBV6-3; j_call: TRBJ2-7; d_call: TRBD2; cdr3_length: 17; cdr3_nt: TGTGCCAGCAGTTACGGACTAGCGGGACGCCAAGCCTACGAGCAGTACTTC; cdr3_aa: CASSYGLAGRQAYEQYF
clone_size: -; v_call: TRBV6-2/TRBV6-3; j_call: TRBJ1-6; d_call: -; cdr3_length: 15; cdr3_nt: TGTGCCAGCAACCCAGATCAGGGTTGGAATTCACCCCTCCACTTT; cdr3_aa: CASNPDQGWNSPLHF
clone_size: few; v_call: TRBV14; j_call: TRBJ2-7; d_call: -; cdr3_length: 14; cdr3_nt: TGTGCCAGCAGCCAACCTCACAGATCCTACGAGCAGTACTTC; cdr3_aa: CASSQPHRSYEQYF
clone_size: few; v_call: TRBV28; j_call: TRBJ2-5; d_call: -; cdr3_length: 17; cdr3_nt: TGTGCCAGCAGCCCCAGTTCGGGGGCCCTGGGGGGAGAGACCCAGTACTTC; cdr3_aa: CASSPSSGALGGETQYF
clone_size: few; v_call: TRBV9; j_call: TRBJ2-1; d_call: -; cdr3_length: 12; cdr3_nt: TGTGCCAGCAGCCTCGGGACCCTCGACCAGTTCTTC; cdr3_aa: CASSLGTLDQFF
clone_size: few; v_call: TRBV29-1; j_call: TRBJ2-7; d_call: -; cdr3_length: 12; cdr3_nt: TGCAGCGTACATGTCCGTGAATACGAGCAGTACTTC; cdr3_aa: CSVHVREYEQYF
clone_size: few; v_call: TRBV5-1; j_call: TRBJ1-4; d_call: -; cdr3_length: 15; cdr3_nt: TGCGCCAGCAGCTCATCTCTATCTTCGCGGGAAAAACTGTTTTTT; cdr3_aa: CASSSSLSSREKLFF
clone_size: few; v_call: TRBV12-3/TRBV12-4; j_call: TRBJ2-1; d_call: TRBD2; cdr3_length: 15; cdr3_nt: TGTGCCAGCAGTGCCCGCAGCGGGGGCTCCAATGAGCAGTTCTTC; cdr3_aa: CASSARSGGSNEQFF
clone_size: once; v_call: TRBV20-1; j_call: TRBJ1-2; d_call: TRBD1; cdr3_length: 12; cdr3_nt: TGCAGTGCGTTACAGGGGGCGAATGGCTACACCTTC; cdr3_aa: CSALQGANGYTF
clone_size: -; v_call: TRBV20-1; j_call: TRBJ2-5; d_call: TRBD2; cdr3_length: 14; cdr3_nt: TGCAGTGCACGGAGGACTAGCGTAAGAGAGACCCAGTACTTC; cdr3_aa: CSARRTSVRETQYF
clone_size: -; v_call: TRBV10-3; j_call: TRBJ1-2; d_call: -; cdr3_length: 14; cdr3_nt: TGTGCCACCAGAAGACGGGATTCTAACTATGGCTACACCTTC; cdr3_aa: CATRRRDSNYGYTF
clone_size: few; v_call: TRBV12-3/TRBV12-4; j_call: TRBJ2-1; d_call: TRBD2; cdr3_length: 15; cdr3_nt: TGTGCCAGCAGTACAGCGGGGCCCCTCCAGGCTGAGCAGTTCTTC; cdr3_aa: CASSTAGPLQAEQFF
clone_size: few; v_call: TRBV6-2/TRBV6-3; j_call: TRBJ2-1; d_call: -; cdr3_length: 20; cdr3_nt: TGTGCCAGCAGTTACTCTGCGGGGTCCAGGGGTCCGACTTTATACAATGAGCAGTTCTTC; cdr3_aa: CASSYSAGSRGPTLYNEQFF
clone_size: -; v_call: TRBV28; j_call: TRBJ2-3; d_call: TRBD2; cdr3_length: 15; cdr3_nt: TGTGCCAGCAGCCGTAGCGGGGATAGCACAGATACGCAGTATTTT; cdr3_aa: CASSRSGDSTDTQYF
clone_size: many; v_call: TRBV5-5; j_call: TRBJ2-4; d_call: -; cdr3_length: 16; cdr3_nt: TGTGCCAGCAGCATACAGGGAAATGAGGCCAAAAACATTCAGTACTTC; cdr3_aa: CASSIQGNEAKNIQYF
clone_size: few; v_call: TRBV4-3; j_call: TRBJ1-2; d_call: -; cdr3_length: 14; cdr3_nt: TGCGCCAGCAGCCAAGAAAGGGGGTTGGGTGGCTACACCTTC; cdr3_aa: CASSQERGLGGYTF
clone_size: -; v_call: TRBV6-2/TRBV6-3; j_call: TRBJ2-1; d_call: -; cdr3_length: 16; cdr3_nt: TGTGCCAGCAGTTACTCGAGGCGGCGGGACTACAATGAGCAGTTCTTC; cdr3_aa: CASSYSRRRDYNEQFF
clone_size: -; v_call: TRBV3-1; j_call: TRBJ2-2; d_call: -; cdr3_length: 15; cdr3_nt: TGTGCCAGCAGCCAACCTGGTTATCGGACCGGGGAGCTGTTTTTT; cdr3_aa: CASSQPGYRTGELFF
clone_size: -; v_call: TRBV20-1; j_call: TRBJ2-7; d_call: -; cdr3_length: 15; cdr3_nt: TGCAGTGCTTCGGTCCCCCCAGGCAGGGGCTACGAGCAGTACTTC; cdr3_aa: CSASVPPGRGYEQYF
clone_size: few; v_call: TRBV28; j_call: TRBJ2-7; d_call: -; cdr3_length: 17; cdr3_nt: TGTGCCAGCAGTTCCCATTCTCTTGGGGACATATCCTACGAGCAGTACTTC; cdr3_aa: CASSSHSLGDISYEQYF
clone_size: few; v_call: TRBV28; j_call: TRBJ2-1; d_call: TRBD2; cdr3_length: 14; cdr3_nt: TGTGCCAGCAGTTTCCTAGGGACTAGTCGCGAGCAGTTCTTC; cdr3_aa: CASSFLGTSREQFF
clone_size: -; v_call: TRBV20-1; j_call: TRBJ2-2; d_call: -; cdr3_length: 13; cdr3_nt: TGCAGTGCTAGACCTCAAGGCACCGGGGAGCTGTTTTTT; cdr3_aa: CSARPQGTGELFF
clone_size: few; v_call: TRBV7-9; j_call: TRBJ2-7; d_call: TRBD1; cdr3_length: 15; cdr3_nt: TGTGCCAGCAGCTTAGAGAAACAGGGGGACTACGAGCAGTACTTC; cdr3_aa: CASSLEKQGDYEQYF
clone_size: -; v_call: TRBV20-1; j_call: TRBJ2-7; d_call: -; cdr3_length: 14; cdr3_nt: TGCAGTGCTAGAGATATACTAGCCTCCTACGAGCAGTACTTC; cdr3_aa: CSARDILASYEQYF
clone_size: few; v_call: TRBV29-1; j_call: TRBJ1-2; d_call: -; cdr3_length: 15; cdr3_nt: TGCAGCGTTGAAAATACAGGAACATCTAACTATGGCTACACCTTC; cdr3_aa: CSVENTGTSNYGYTF
clone_size: few; v_call: TRBV7-2; j_call: TRBJ1-4; d_call: -; cdr3_length: 15; cdr3_nt: TGTGCCAGCAGCACGACGGGACCCTCTAATGAAAAACTGTTTTTT; cdr3_aa: CASSTTGPSNEKLFF
clone_size: -; v_call: TRBV7-2; j_call: TRBJ2-4; d_call: TRBD2; cdr3_length: 20; cdr3_nt: TGTGCCAGCAGCTTAGCGAGAGGACTAGCGGCCTCAATAGCCAAAAACATTCAGTACTTC; cdr3_aa: CASSLARGLAASIAKNIQYF
clone_size: -; v_call: TRBV5-5; j_call: TRBJ1-2; d_call: -; cdr3_length: 15; cdr3_nt: TGTGCCAGCAGATTAAACCTCGGGCAGGGCCATGGCTACACCTTC; cdr3_aa: CASRLNLGQGHGYTF
clone_size: -; v_call: TRBV13; j_call: TRBJ2-7; d_call: -; cdr3_length: 15; cdr3_nt: TGTGCCAGCAGCTTAAGTGGGGTGAGCTCCTACGAGCAGTACTTC; cdr3_aa: CASSLSGVSSYEQYF
clone_size: many; v_call: TRBV7-2; j_call: TRBJ2-5; d_call: -; cdr3_length: 16; cdr3_nt: TGTGCCAGCAGCGCGGGTGGTCCTTATCGGCGAGAGACCCAGTACTTC; cdr3_aa: CASSAGGPYRRETQYF
clone_size: few; v_call: TRBV2; j_call: TRBJ1-2; d_call: -; cdr3_length: 14; cdr3_nt: TGTGCCAGCAGTGTTCGGGGGTTTAACTATGGCTACACCTTC; cdr3_aa: CASSVRGFNYGYTF
clone_size: -; v_call: TRBV7-9; j_call: TRBJ2-6; d_call: TRBD1; cdr3_length: 16; cdr3_nt: TGTGCCAGCAGCTACCGGGACAGGGTCGGGGCCAACGTCCTGACTTTC; cdr3_aa: CASSYRDRVGANVLTF
clone_size: few; v_call: TRBV7-9; j_call: TRBJ2-1; d_call: -; cdr3_length: 16; cdr3_nt: TGTGCCAGCAGCTCCTTTTCTTATAGCTCCTACAATGAGCAGTTCTTC; cdr3_aa: CASSSFSYSSYNEQFF
clone_size: -; v_call: TRBV4-3; j_call: TRBJ2-5; d_call: -; cdr3_length: 16; cdr3_nt: TGCGCCAGCAGCCAGGAACCCCCGAGCGGCCAAGAGACCCAGTACTTC; cdr3_aa: CASSQEPPSGQETQYF
clone_size: -; v_call: TRBV7-2; j_call: TRBJ2-5; d_call: -; cdr3_length: 17; cdr3_nt: TGTGCCAGCAGCTTTGAATCGGGCCGAGGGCAGGAAGAGACCCAGTACTTC; cdr3_aa: CASSFESGRGQEETQYF
clone_size: -; v_call: TRBV9; j_call: TRBJ1-1; d_call: -; cdr3_length: 13; cdr3_nt: TGTGCCAGCAGCGTAGGTGTAAGCACTGAAGCTTTCTTT; cdr3_aa: CASSVGVSTEAFF
clone_size: few; v_call: TRBV6-2/TRBV6-3; j_call: TRBJ2-6; d_call: -; cdr3_length: 15; cdr3_nt: TGTGCCAGCGGCCGGAGGGTTTCTGGGGCCAACGTCCTGACTTTC; cdr3_aa: CASGRRVSGANVLTF
clone_size: -; v_call: TRBV10-3; j_call: TRBJ2-1; d_call: -; cdr3_length: 11; cdr3_nt: TGTGCCAGCGGACAGTCCAATGAGCAGTTCTTC; cdr3_aa: CASGQSNEQFF